These 3 T cell receptor beta chains originate from one sample sequenced in a study of blood T cell repertoires in COVID-19. The method was immunoSEQ multiplex PCR; TCRdb's version includes in-frame clones alone and lacks a portion of them. The repertoire holds roughly 110,000 clones, with about nine tenths as singletons. The sequenced material came from peripheral blood. The receptor set was obtained from a middle-aged man with acute or convalescent COVID-19.

The CDR3 DNA reads TGTGCCAGCACCCAGGGGACAGGCGTCTCTGGAAACACCATATATTTT. Translated, it gives CASTQGTGVSGNTIYF. V usage is TRBV3-1 (or the pseudogene TRBV3-2) and J usage is TRBJ1-3, with TRBD1 matching 8 bases. The CDR3 consists of 16 residues. Germline V gene data show CDR1 as LGHDT and CDR2 as YNNKEL (reference sequence). Trimming removed 7 bases from V and 0 bases from J; junction bases left unmatched: 8.

This chain connects TRBV7-9 to TRBJ1-4; 10 positions match TRBD1. Losses at the gene ends were 4 bases for V and 7 bases for J; bases not matched to a gene: 9. CDR3 length equals 16 residues. Germline assignment: CDR1 SEHNR and CDR2 FQNEAQ (reference sequence). CDR3 amino acids: CASSSRTGTGVEKLFF. DNA of the CDR3: TGTGCCAGCAGCTCGCGGACCGGGACAGGGGTTGAAAAACTGTTTTTT.

In its sample, this clone was seen once. The rearrangement joins TRBV7-2 to TRBJ1-5; 8 nucleotides line up with TRBD1. J was trimmed by 5 bases and V by 5 bases; bases with no gene match: 14. There are 17 residues in the CDR3. Looked up from germline, CDR1 is SGHTA and CDR2 is FQGNSA. The CDR3 protein is CASSARQGPFGYQPQHF. In DNA form, the CDR3 reads TGTGCCAGCAGCGCCAGACAGGGGCCGTTTGGTTATCAGCCCCAGCATTTT.